The 29 T cell receptor beta chains in this list originate from one sample, sequenced in a study of blood T cell repertoires in COVID-19. Sequenced by immunoSEQ multiplex PCR; TCRdb stores in-frame clones only, minus some. Among about 49,000 clones listed, about 87% were seen once. Sequenced material: peripheral blood. Receptor source: a woman of 80 years or more with COVID-19, enrolled during active disease.

The chain combines TRBV6-1 with TRBJ2-7; 9 bases agree with TRBD2. V was pared by 3 bases and J by 2 bases, with 5 bases of the junction left unmatched. This CDR3 has 15 residues. Germline CDR1 MNHNS, CDR2 SASEGT. The CDR3, as DNA: TGTGCCAGCAGTGATCCGCGGGGGGGCCCCTACGAGCAGTACTTC. Amino acid sequence: CASSDPRGGPYEQYF.

V is TRBV5-1 and J is TRBJ1-5; D gene unclear. Trimming removed 0 bases from V and 3 bases from J, with 10 bases in between. The germline gives CDR1 SGHRS, CDR2 YFSETQ. The CDR3 runs 15 residues. Here the CDR3 reads CASSLGHDYNQPQHF. As DNA, the CDR3 is TGCGCCAGCAGCTTGGGACACGACTACAATCAGCCCCAGCATTTT.

V and J are TRBV20-1 and TRBJ2-7; 8 nucleotides agree with TRBD2. CDR1 is DFQATT, CDR2 SNEGSKA, per germline (reference sequence). CDR3 length: 15 amino acids. Trimming removed 3 bases from V and 0 bases from J; junction bases left unmatched: 7. CDR3 amino acids: CSASAGGPSSYEQYF. The CDR3 DNA reads TGCAGTGCTAGTGCGGGAGGACCGAGCTCCTACGAGCAGTACTTC.

The gene calls are TRBV5-1 and TRBJ2-2; no reliable D call. V dropped 9 bases and J dropped 5 bases, with 8 bases sitting between them. The CDR3 runs to 11 residues. Germline CDR1 reads SGHRS; CDR2 reads YFSETQ. The CDR3 DNA sequence: TGCGCCACCCGCGCGACCGGGGAGCTGTTTTTT. Translating gives CATRATGELFF. The full variable domain, rest sourced from reference TRBV5-1 and TRBJ2-2, is KAGVTQTPRYLIKTRGQQVTLSCSPISGHRSVSWYQQTPGQGLQFLFEYFSETQRNKGNFPGRFSGRQFSNSRSEMNVSTLELGDSALYLCATRATGELFFGEGSRLTVL.

The chain links TRBV2 to TRBJ2-2; TRBD2 is a possible D gene (6 bases). With 3 bases removed from V and 3 bases from J, the gap between germline ends came to 11 bases. Germline V gene lookup returns CDR1 SNHLY and CDR2 FYNNEI. The CDR3 covers 15 residues. CDR3 loop: CASSETGVDTGELFF. In nucleotides, the CDR3 is TGTGCCAGCAGTGAGACGGGGGTGGACACCGGGGAGCTGTTTTTT.

This chain links TRBV4-2 with TRBJ1-5; a weak D match, TRBD1 (6 bases). V was clipped by 4 bases and J by 5 bases, with 18 bases between them. In germline, CDR1 is LGHNA, CDR2 YNFKEQ. CDR3 size: 16 residues. CDR3 sequence (DNA): TGTGCCAGCAGCCGAGACAGGACCGGGAACTATCAGCCCCAGCATTTT. Translating gives CASSRDRTGNYQPQHF.

The CDR3, as DNA: TGTGCCAGCAGCGTCGGACTAGCGGGGAACAATGAGCAGTTCTTC. This sequence encodes CASSVGLAGNNEQFF. The V gene is TRBV9, the J gene TRBJ2-1, with 12 bases matching TRBD2. The CDR3 is made up of 15 amino acids. In germline, CDR1 is SGDLS, CDR2 YYNGEE. V lost 2 bases, J lost 5 bases, and 2 bases stayed unmatched.

The chain is built from TRBV28 and TRBJ1-6; 10 bases align to TRBD1. Germline V gene lookup returns CDR1 MDHEN and CDR2 SYDVKM. This CDR3 contains 15 residues. J was trimmed by 8 bases and V by 6 bases; bases with no gene match: 7. As DNA, the CDR3 is TGTGCCAGCAGGGCCGGGACAGGGGCTTATTCACCCCTCCACTTT. Translating it yields CASRAGTGAYSPLHF.

The V and J genes are TRBV6-6 and TRBJ2-7, with TRBD2 matching 8 bases. Germline lookup yields CDR1 MNHNY and CDR2 SVGAGI (reference sequence). The CDR3 covers 14 residues. V shed 6 bases, J shed 3 bases, and the junction held 7 bases outside the gene matches. This CDR3 reads CASRQLADGYEQYF. The CDR3 nucleotides are TGTGCCAGCAGGCAACTAGCGGACGGCTACGAGCAGTACTTC.

The rearrangement joins TRBV19 to TRBJ2-3; 7 bases match TRBD1. Germline V CDR1 and CDR2: LNHDA, SQIVND (reference sequence). The CDR3 has 14 residues. J lost 0 bases, V lost 4 bases, and 1 base had no gene match. CDR3 region: CASSTTGSTDTQYF. In nucleotides, the CDR3 is TGTGCCAGTAGTACGACAGGGAGCACAGATACGCAGTATTTT.

The chain employs TRBV6-6 and TRBJ1-1; 8 bases agree with TRBD1. V lost 6 bases, J lost 4 bases, and 10 bases stayed unmatched. This CDR3 is built from 15 residues. Per germline, CDR1 MNHNY and CDR2 SVGAGI (reference sequence). The CDR3 coding sequence is TGTGCCAGCAGAATCCCCCAGGGGGCCGGCACTGAAGCTTTCTTT. Protein: CASRIPQGAGTEAFF.

This chain uses TRBV12-5 with TRBJ2-3; 11 bases align to TRBD1. CDR1 is LGHNT, CDR2 FRNRAP, per germline. V was clipped by 4 bases and J by 3 bases; unmatched bases: 6. The CDR3 spans 16 residues. DNA for the CDR3: TGTGCTAGTGGTTCCGGACAGGGGGCAAGTACAGATACGCAGTATTTT. This encodes CASGSGQGASTDTQYF.

The rearrangement links TRBV30 to TRBJ1-5; no reliable D call. The CDR3 length is 15 residues. V lost 0 bases to trimming and J lost 0 bases, with 9 bases between them. The germline CDR1 and CDR2 sequences are GTSNPN and SVGIG (reference sequence). The CDR3 DNA is TGTGCCTGGAGTGTCCAGCGGGGTAGCAATCAGCCCCAGCATTTT. Translation gives CAWSVQRGSNQPQHF.

A single count supports this clone. This chain connects TRBV12-3 or TRBV12-4 to TRBJ1-6; D is ambiguous. This CDR3 has 13 amino acids. V dropped 7 bases and J dropped 6 bases, with 10 bases sitting between them. CDR3 in amino acids: CASTPGGNSPLHF. CDR3 nucleotide sequence: TGTGCCAGCACCCCCGGTGGTAATTCACCCCTCCACTTT.

This clone was seen more than once but under ten times. The chain carries TRBV6-1 and TRBJ2-7; D is unresolved. Trimming pared 3 bases from V and 4 bases from J, leaving 4 bases between. The CDR3 is made up of 11 amino acids. The V gene's germline CDR1 is MNHNS and CDR2 SASEGT. The CDR3 region is CASSDVYEQYF. The CDR3 nucleotides are TGTGCCAGCAGTGACGTGTACGAGCAGTACTTC.

The chain combines TRBV2 with TRBJ1-5, with D possibly being TRBD1 (6 bases). Germline V gene lookup returns CDR1 SNHLY and CDR2 FYNNEI. Trimming took off 6 bases at V and 4 bases at J, with 13 bases between the two ends. The CDR3 spans 14 residues. DNA for the CDR3: TGTGCCAGCAGCGCCGGGGACATTAATCAGCCCCAGCATTTT. Its translation is CASSAGDINQPQHF.

The V and J genes are TRBV12-3 or TRBV12-4 and TRBJ2-7; D is perhaps TRBD1 (6 bases). The CDR3 covers 13 residues. V was cut by 6 bases and J by 2 bases, with 11 bases left in between. CDR3 sequence: CASRRQEPYEQYF. Here the CDR3 DNA reads TGTGCCAGCAGGCGACAGGAGCCCTACGAGCAGTACTTC.

This sequence joins TRBV11-3 and TRBJ1-6, with D uncertain. Germline assignment: CDR1 SGHNT and CDR2 YENEEA. Trimming removed 0 bases from V and 6 bases from J, with 9 bases in between. The CDR3 sequence is 15 residues long. This chain's CDR3 is CASSLDGRLNSPLHF. In nucleotides, the CDR3 is TGTGCCAGCAGCTTAGACGGCAGGCTTAATTCACCCCTCCACTTT.

This rearrangement joins TRBV5-1 to TRBJ1-1; TRBD1 agrees at 8 bases. CDR1 and CDR2 from the germline V gene are SGHRS and YFSETQ. There are 15 residues in the CDR3. V lost 3 bases to trimming and J lost 0 bases; unmatched junction nucleotides: 4. The CDR3 loop is CASSSGTGMNTEAFF. CDR3 nucleotides: TGCGCCAGCAGCTCCGGGACAGGTATGAACACTGAAGCTTTCTTT.

This clone was recorded once. CDR3 nucleotide sequence: TGTGCCAGCACCGAGGGAGGGCTAGGTCTGGAGCAGTACTTC. It encodes CASTEGGLGLEQYF. V is TRBV6-5 and J is TRBJ2-7; 7 bases align to TRBD2. The CDR3 length is 14 residues. Looked up from germline, CDR1 is MNHEY and CDR2 is SVGAGI. The ends lost 7 bases at V and 7 bases at J; junction bases unmatched: 13.

The CDR3 reads CASSEQINSPLHF. The CDR3, as DNA: TGTGCCAGCAGTGAACAGATTAATTCACCCCTCCACTTT. The V and J genes are TRBV6-4 and TRBJ1-6; D call uncertain. Per the germline V gene, CDR1 is MRHNA and CDR2 is SNTAGT. This CDR3 contains 13 residues. Between the trimmed V and J ends, which lost 3 bases and 6 bases, there was a span of 6 bases.

The chain is built from TRBV28 and TRBJ2-6, with TRBD1 matching 8 bases. This CDR3 is 20 amino acids long. Looked up from germline, CDR1 is MDHEN and CDR2 is SYDVKM. The trim removed 6 bases at V and 3 bases at J, leaving 19 bases unmatched. The CDR3 bases are TGTGCCAGCAGCCATATCCTTTGGGGGGCAGGGGGCAGTGGGGCCAACGTCCTGACTTTC. Translation gives CASSHILWGAGGSGANVLTF.

The chain links TRBV11-2 to TRBJ1-2; D is perhaps TRBD1 (5 bases). Germline lookup yields CDR1 SGHAT and CDR2 FQNNGV. The CDR3 has 15 residues. Trimming shortened V by 1 base and J by 0 bases, and 9 bases separated the two germline ends. CDR3 DNA sequence: TGTGCCAGCAGCTTAGGACAGCTATCTAACTATGGCTACACCTTC. The encoded protein is CASSLGQLSNYGYTF.

The chain combines TRBV20-1 with TRBJ2-7; 8 bases line up with TRBD2. V shed 3 bases and J 3 bases; nucleotides not matched to a gene: 4. The CDR3 is 13 amino acids. Looked up from germline, CDR1 is DFQATT and CDR2 is SNEGSKA (reference sequence). Here the CDR3 DNA reads TGCAGTGCTAGTGGTAGCGGGAACTACGAGCAGTACTTC. Protein product: CSASGSGNYEQYF.

This chain links TRBV19 with TRBJ1-4, with 11 nucleotides matching TRBD1. Germline V gene lookup returns CDR1 LNHDA and CDR2 SQIVND (reference sequence). CDR3 length equals 14 residues. Trimming at V came to 6 bases and at J to 3 bases, leaving 0 bases not matched to a gene. The CDR3 spells CASRDRGPNEKLFF. CDR3 DNA sequence: TGTGCCAGTAGGGACAGGGGGCCTAATGAAAAACTGTTTTTT.

The V and J genes are TRBV3-1 (or the pseudogene TRBV3-2) and TRBJ1-2, with 11 positions matching TRBD1. V lost 6 bases to trimming and J lost 6 bases; unmatched junction nucleotides: 15. CDR3 length: 17 residues. CDR1 LGHDT and CDR2 YNNKEL come from the germline V gene (reference sequence). CDR3 DNA: TGTGCCAGCAGATTCGACCCGCCCGGGACAGGGGGAGATGGCTACACCTTC. This encodes CASRFDPPGTGGDGYTF.

V is TRBV7-8 and J is TRBJ2-7; D might be TRBD2 (5 bases). V gave up 1 base and J gave up 6 bases, with 10 bases separating them. The CDR3 contains 13 residues. Germline V gene data show CDR1 as SGHVS and CDR2 as FQNEAQ. This chain's CDR3 is CASSLGRGSEQYF. The DNA for the CDR3 is TGTGCCAGCAGCTTAGGGAGAGGGTCCGAGCAGTACTTC.

In its sample, this clone ranks as medium-sized. The chain uses TRBV7-8 and TRBJ2-7; 8 bases match TRBD2. Germline V CDR1 and CDR2: SGHVS, FQNEAQ. This CDR3 comprises 18 residues. V was clipped by 4 bases and J by 1 base; unmatched bases: 15. CDR3 protein: CASSSRRGERGKSYEQYF. In nucleotides, the CDR3 is TGTGCCAGCAGCTCGCGTAGGGGGGAGCGGGGGAAATCCTACGAGCAGTACTTC.

V usage is TRBV4-2 and J usage is TRBJ1-2; unclear D gene. Germline CDR1 and CDR2: LGHNA and YNFKEQ. This CDR3 region has 16 residues. Trimming stripped 1 base from V and 0 bases from J, with 12 bases between. The CDR3: CASSQAQVTTNYGYTF. The CDR3 region has the DNA TGTGCCAGCAGCCAAGCCCAAGTCACAACTAACTATGGCTACACCTTC.